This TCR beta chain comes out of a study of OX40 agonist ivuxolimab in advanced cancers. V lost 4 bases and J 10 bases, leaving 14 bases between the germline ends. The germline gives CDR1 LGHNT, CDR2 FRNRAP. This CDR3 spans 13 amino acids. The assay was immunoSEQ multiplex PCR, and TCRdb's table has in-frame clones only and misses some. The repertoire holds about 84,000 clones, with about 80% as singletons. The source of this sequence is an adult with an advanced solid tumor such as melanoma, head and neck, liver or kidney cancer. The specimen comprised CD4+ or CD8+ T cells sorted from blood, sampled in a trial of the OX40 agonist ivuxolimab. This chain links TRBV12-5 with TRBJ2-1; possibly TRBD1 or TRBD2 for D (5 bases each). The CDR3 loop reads CASGYLSRGEQFF. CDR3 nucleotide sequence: TGTGCTAGTGGTTACCTCTCGAGGGGAGAGCAGTTCTTC.